These T cell receptor beta chains were read from a single sample in a study of post-analysis software for immune sequencing data. Each CDR3 protein is one row after TCRdb ran MiXCR on the PCR reads. Here the sample spans about 770,000 distinct CDR3 sequences, about half being singletons. Sequenced input: blood. The receptors were sampled from a girl aged 5-17 years with multiple sclerosis. CDR3s leave out the opening cysteine and the closing phenylalanine or tryptophan.

>TRBV29-1|TRBJ1-1
SVEDTGGERSTEAF
>TRBV6-1|TRBJ2-1
PSSVGGSYNEQF
>TRBV12-3/TRBV12-4|TRBJ2-1
ASSFPLPVSGTPSNNEQF
>TRBV5-1|TRBJ2-7
ASSLASGSTYEQY
>TRBV6-2/TRBV6-3|TRBJ2-5
ASSGLAGGPQETQY
>TRBV9|TRBJ1-1
ASSPQGGPNTDAF
>TRBV4-1|TRBJ2-7
ASSQEGDPYSYEQY
>TRBV7-3|TRBJ2-5
ASSSSGGGQETQY
>TRBV12-3/TRBV12-4|TRBJ2-3
ASSPPSREGVTDTQY
>TRBV20-1|TRBJ1-4
SARRTENEKLF
>TRBV5-1|TRBJ2-7
ASSQLQGNSYEQY
>TRBV12-3/TRBV12-4|TRBJ2-2
ACSFTEGTGELF
>TRBV27|TRBJ2-1
ASNFLGPSSYNEQF
>TRBV28|TRBJ2-5
ASSSGTQEETQY
>TRBV6-4|TRBJ2-1
ASSDTSGSSYNEQF
>TRBV6-1|TRBJ1-1
ASRGDRDSEAF
>TRBV20-1|-
RGDGTGGYEQY
>TRBV4-2|TRBJ2-7
ASSQEVLSRDRSYEQY
>TRBV29-1|TRBJ2-3
GGRGGADTQY
>TRBV29-1|TRBJ1-2
SVEGTGSNYGYT
>TRBV20-1|TRBJ2-1
SARAFSGHSYNEQF
>TRBV29-1|TRBJ2-1
SVEDRASGRAGEQF
>TRBV20-1|TRBJ2-7
SASRLAGEGEQY
>TRBV7-2|TRBJ1-2
ASSSRDREWVFSGYT
>TRBV20-1|TRBJ1-1
SAKTGDTEAF
>TRBV9|TRBJ2-1
ASSARVSSGRGNEQF
>TRBV7-6|TRBJ2-7
ASSFRQGQYEQY
>TRBV11-2|TRBJ2-3
ASSLGLFETHTQDTQY
>TRBV19|TRBJ1-1
ASKPRGGSNTEAF
>TRBV7-2|TRBJ2-7
ASSSGAGAYEQY
>TRBV5-1|TRBJ2-5
ASSLDWVRETQY
>TRBV24-1|TRBJ1-2
ATSAEDRGGYT
>TRBV10-3|TRBJ2-1
AISESWDDHNEQF
>TRBV24-1|TRBJ2-1
ATSDSLAGNYNEQF
>TRBV2|TRBJ1-2
ASGPGTGALDGYT
>TRBV29-1|TRBJ2-4
SAVGGQGLAKNIQY
>TRBV11-2|TRBJ1-5
ASSLDRVGNQPQH
>TRBV20-1|-
SARDYDRGYEQY
>TRBV12-3/TRBV12-4|TRBJ2-5
ASSFAGDTQETQY
>TRBV29-1|TRBJ2-5
SVESGLAGVGGETQY